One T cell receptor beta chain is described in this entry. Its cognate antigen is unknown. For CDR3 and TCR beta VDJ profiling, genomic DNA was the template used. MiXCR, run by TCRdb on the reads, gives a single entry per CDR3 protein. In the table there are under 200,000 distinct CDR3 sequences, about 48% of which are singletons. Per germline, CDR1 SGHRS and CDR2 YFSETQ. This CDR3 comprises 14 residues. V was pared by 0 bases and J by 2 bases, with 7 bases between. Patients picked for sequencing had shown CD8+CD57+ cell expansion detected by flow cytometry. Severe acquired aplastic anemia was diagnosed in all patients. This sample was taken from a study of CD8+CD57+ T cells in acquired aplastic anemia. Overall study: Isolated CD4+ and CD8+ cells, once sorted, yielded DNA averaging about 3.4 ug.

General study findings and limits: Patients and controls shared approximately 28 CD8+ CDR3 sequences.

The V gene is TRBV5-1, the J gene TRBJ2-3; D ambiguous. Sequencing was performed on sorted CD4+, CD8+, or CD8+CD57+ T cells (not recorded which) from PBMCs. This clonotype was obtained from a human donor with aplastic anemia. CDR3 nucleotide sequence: TGCGCCAGCAGCTTGGGCACCATCACAGATACGCAGTATTTT. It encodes CASSLGTITDTQYF.